This section outlines one TCR beta chain sequence together with its context. What it binds is unknown. This table comes from immunoSEQ multiplex PCR, and its TCRdb copy is limited to in-frame clones, with some not included. The sample lists 70,000 to 100,000 clones, roughly 86% occurring once. These data are taken from a study of identifying expanded T cells in peripheral blood. Study-wide points: Differentially abundant clones: roughly 1.2 between replicates, about 16 at around 14 days, 19 at four. Across healthy donors, higher total template counts meant significantly greater roughly two-week count variance.

The V gene end was trimmed by 6 bases and the J gene end by 8 bases; junction bases not matched to a gene: 10. The CDR3 totals 14 residues. Germline V gives CDR1 MNHNS, CDR2 SASEGT. During the collection period, no donor immune events like infections were recorded. The receptor was derived from a person aged 18-70 years in good health. Material: blood. This chain uses TRBV6-1 with TRBJ2-4, with 7 bases fitting TRBD2. The CDR3 spells CASSRGRAVDIQYF. CDR3 sequence (DNA): TGTGCCAGCAGCCGAGGGAGGGCAGTGGACATTCAGTACTTC.